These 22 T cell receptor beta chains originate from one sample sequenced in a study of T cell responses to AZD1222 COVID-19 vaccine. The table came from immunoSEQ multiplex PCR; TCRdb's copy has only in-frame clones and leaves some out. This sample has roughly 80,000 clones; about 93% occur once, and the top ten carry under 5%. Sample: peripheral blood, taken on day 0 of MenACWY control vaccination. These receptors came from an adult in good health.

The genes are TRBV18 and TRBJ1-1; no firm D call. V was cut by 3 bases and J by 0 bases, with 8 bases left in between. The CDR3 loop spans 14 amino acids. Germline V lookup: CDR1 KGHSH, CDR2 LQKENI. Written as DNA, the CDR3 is TGTGCCAGCTCACCCCAGGAGATGAACACTGAAGCTTTCTTT. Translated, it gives CASSPQEMNTEAFF.

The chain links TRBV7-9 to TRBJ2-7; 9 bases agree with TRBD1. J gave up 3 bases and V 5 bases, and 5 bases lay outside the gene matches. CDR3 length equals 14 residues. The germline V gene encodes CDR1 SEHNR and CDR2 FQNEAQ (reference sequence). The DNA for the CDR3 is TGTGCCAGCAGCCCCGGGACAGGGTACTACGAGCAGTACTTC. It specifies CASSPGTGYYEQYF.

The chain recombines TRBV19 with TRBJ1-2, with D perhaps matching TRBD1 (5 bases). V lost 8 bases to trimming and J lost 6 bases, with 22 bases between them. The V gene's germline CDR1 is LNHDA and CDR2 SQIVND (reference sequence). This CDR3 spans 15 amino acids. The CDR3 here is CASQNWRQGGDGYTF. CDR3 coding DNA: TGTGCCAGTCAGAATTGGCGGCAGGGAGGCGATGGCTACACCTTC.

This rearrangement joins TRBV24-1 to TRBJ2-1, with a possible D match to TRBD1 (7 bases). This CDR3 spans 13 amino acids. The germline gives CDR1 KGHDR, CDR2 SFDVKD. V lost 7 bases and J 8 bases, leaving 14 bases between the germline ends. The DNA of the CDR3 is TGTGCCACCAGAAGACAGGGACTGGATGAGCAGTTCTTC. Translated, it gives CATRRQGLDEQFF.

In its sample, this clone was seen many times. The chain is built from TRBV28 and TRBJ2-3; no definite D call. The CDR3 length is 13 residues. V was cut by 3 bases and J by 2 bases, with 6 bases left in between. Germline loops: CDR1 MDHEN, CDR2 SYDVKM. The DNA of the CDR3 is TGTGCCAGCAGTTTGTCCACCACAGATACGCAGTATTTT. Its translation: CASSLSTTDTQYF. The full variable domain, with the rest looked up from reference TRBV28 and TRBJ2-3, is DVKVTQSSRYLVKRTGEKVFLECVQDMDHENMFWYRQDPGLGLRLIYFSYDVKMKEKGDIPEGYSVSREKKERFSLILESASTNQTSMYLCASSLSTTDTQYFGPGTRLTVL.

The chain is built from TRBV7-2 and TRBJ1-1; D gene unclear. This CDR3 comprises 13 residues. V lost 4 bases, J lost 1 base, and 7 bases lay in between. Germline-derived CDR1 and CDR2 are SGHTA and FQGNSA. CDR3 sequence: CASSSGPNTEAFF. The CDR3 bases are TGTGCCAGCAGCTCCGGGCCGAACACTGAAGCTTTCTTT.

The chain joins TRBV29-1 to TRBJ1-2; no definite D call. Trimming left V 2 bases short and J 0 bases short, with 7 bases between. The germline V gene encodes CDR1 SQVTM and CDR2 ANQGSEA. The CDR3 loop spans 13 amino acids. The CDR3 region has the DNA TGCAGCGTTGAATTAGAAACTAACTATGGCTACACCTTC. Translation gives CSVELETNYGYTF. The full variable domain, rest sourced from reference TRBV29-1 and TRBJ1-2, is SAVISQKPSRDICQRGTSLTIQCQVDSQVTMMFWYRQQPGQSLTLIATANQGSEATYESGFVIDKFPISRPNLTFSTLTVSNMSPEDSSIYLCSVELETNYGYTFGSGTRLTVV.

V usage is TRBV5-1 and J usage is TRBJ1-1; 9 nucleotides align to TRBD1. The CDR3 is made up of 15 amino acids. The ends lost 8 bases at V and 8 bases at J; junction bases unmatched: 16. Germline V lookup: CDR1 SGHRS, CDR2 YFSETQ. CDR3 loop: CASGGGGTGIGEAFF. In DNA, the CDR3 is TGCGCCAGTGGGGGTGGAGGGACAGGGATAGGAGAAGCTTTCTTT.

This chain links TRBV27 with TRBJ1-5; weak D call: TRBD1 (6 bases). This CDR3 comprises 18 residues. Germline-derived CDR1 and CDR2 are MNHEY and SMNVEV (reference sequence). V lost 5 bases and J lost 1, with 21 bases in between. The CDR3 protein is CASSPVGGGVGSNQPQHF. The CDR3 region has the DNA TGTGCCAGCAGTCCCGTAGGGGGAGGGGTTGGAAGCAATCAGCCCCAGCATTTT.

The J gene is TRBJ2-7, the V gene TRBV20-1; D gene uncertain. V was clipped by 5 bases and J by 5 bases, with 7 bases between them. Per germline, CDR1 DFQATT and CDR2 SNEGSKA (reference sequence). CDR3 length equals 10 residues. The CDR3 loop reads CSAVSHEQYF. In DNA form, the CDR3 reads TGCAGTGCTGTGTCCCACGAGCAGTACTTC.

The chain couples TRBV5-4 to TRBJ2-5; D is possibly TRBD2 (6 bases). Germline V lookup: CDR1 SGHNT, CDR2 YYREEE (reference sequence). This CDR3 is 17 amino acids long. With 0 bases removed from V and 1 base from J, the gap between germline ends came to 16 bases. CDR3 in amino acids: CASSLVLHGRAQETQYF. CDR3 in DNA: TGTGCCAGCAGCTTGGTGCTGCACGGGAGAGCCCAAGAGACCCAGTACTTC.

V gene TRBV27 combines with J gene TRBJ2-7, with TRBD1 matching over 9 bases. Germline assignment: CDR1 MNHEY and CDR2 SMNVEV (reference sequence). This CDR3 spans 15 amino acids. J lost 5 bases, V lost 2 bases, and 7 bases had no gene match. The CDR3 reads CASSLGGDREDEQYF. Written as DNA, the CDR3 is TGTGCCAGCAGTTTAGGAGGGGACAGGGAGGACGAGCAGTACTTC.

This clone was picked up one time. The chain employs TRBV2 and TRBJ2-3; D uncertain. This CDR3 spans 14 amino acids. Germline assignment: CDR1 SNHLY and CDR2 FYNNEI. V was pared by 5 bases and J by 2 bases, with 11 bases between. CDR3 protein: CASSPTRITDTQYF. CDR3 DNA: TGTGCCAGCAGTCCTACGAGAATCACAGATACGCAGTATTTT.

This chain's CDR3 is CASSPGLAQDEQYF. As DNA, the CDR3 is TGTGCCAGCTCACCAGGACTAGCCCAGGACGAGCAGTACTTC. V gene TRBV18 combines with J gene TRBJ2-7; TRBD2 matches 8 bases. V lost 2 bases, J lost 5 bases, and 5 bases stayed unmatched. Germline CDR1 is KGHSH and CDR2 is LQKENI. The CDR3 loop spans 14 amino acids.

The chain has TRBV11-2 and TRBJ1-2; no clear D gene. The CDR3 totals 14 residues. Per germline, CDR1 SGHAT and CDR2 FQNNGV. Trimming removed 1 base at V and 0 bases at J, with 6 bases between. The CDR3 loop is CASSLGNANYGYTF. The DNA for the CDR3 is TGTGCCAGCAGCTTAGGAAACGCTAACTATGGCTACACCTTC. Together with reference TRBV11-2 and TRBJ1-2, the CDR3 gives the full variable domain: EAGVAQSPRYKIIEKRQSVAFWCNPISGHATLYWYQQILGQGPKLLIQFQNNGVVDDSQLPKDRFSAERLKGVDSTLKIQPAKLEDSAVYLCASSLGNANYGYTFGSGTRLTVV.

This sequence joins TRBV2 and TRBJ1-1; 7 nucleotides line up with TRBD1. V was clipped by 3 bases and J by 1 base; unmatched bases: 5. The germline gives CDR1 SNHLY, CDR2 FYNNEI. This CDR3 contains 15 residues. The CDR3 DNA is TGTGCCAGCAGTGAGGTTAGGGGGCCGAACACTGAAGCTTTCTTT. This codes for CASSEVRGPNTEAFF. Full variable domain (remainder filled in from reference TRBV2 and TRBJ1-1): EPEVTQTPSHQVTQMGQEVILRCVPISNHLYFYWYRQILGQKVEFLVSFYNNEISEKSEIFDDQFSVERPDGSNFTLKIRSTKLEDSAMYFCASSEVRGPNTEAFFGQGTRLTVV.

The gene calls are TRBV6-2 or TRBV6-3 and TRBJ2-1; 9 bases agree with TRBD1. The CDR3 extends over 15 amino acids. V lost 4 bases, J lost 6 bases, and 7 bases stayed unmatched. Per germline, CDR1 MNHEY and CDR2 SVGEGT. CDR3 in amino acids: CASSLGQGESNEQFF. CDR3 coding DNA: TGTGCCAGCAGTTTGGGACAGGGAGAAAGCAATGAGCAGTTCTTC.

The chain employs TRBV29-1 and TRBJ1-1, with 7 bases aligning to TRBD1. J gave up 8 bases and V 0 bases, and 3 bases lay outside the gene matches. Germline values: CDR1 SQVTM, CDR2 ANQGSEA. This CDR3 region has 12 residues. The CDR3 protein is CSVEDLDREAFF. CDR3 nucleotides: TGCAGCGTTGAAGATCTGGACAGGGAAGCTTTCTTT.

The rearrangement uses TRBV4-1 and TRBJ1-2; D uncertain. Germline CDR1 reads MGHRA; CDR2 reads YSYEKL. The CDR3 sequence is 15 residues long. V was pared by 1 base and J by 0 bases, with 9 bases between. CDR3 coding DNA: TGCGCCAGCAGCCAAGGAGCATCATCTAACTATGGCTACACCTTC. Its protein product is CASSQGASSNYGYTF.

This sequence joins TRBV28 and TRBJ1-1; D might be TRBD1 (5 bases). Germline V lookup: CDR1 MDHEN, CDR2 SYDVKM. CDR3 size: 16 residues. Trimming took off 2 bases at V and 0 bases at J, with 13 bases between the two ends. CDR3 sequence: CASSLRGRGVNTEAFF. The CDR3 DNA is TGTGCCAGCAGTTTAAGGGGAAGAGGGGTGAACACTGAAGCTTTCTTT.

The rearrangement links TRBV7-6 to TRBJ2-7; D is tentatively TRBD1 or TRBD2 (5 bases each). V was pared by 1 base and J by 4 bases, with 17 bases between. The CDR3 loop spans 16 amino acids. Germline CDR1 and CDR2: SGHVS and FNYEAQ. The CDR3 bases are TGTGCCAGCAGCTTAGTCCGGGGACCGTCCCATTACGAGCAGTACTTC. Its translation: CASSLVRGPSHYEQYF.

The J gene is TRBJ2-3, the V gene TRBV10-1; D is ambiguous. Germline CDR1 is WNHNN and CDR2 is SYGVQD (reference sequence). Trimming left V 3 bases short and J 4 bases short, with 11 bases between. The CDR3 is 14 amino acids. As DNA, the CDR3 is TGCGCCAGCAGTGACGGCGGCTCACCAGATACGCAGTATTTT. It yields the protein CASSDGGSPDTQYF.